This T cell receptor (beta chain) was identified during a study of shared clonotypes between healthy human individuals. The CDR3 has 14 residues. V lost 5 bases and J 3 bases, leaving 11 bases between the germline ends. Germline CDR1 reads SGHRS; CDR2 reads YFSETQ. Deep-level running was used for the assay. Only in-frame clones appear in the TCRdb table, and some are missing; sequencing was by immunoSEQ multiplex PCR. The repertoire holds a few million clones, with over 85% as singletons. Subsets obtained from CD4+ cells comprised CD45RA+ naive and CD45RA-negative memory cells. The chain couples TRBV5-1 to TRBJ2-2; D perhaps matches TRBD2 (6 bases). The TCR comes from a man aged 18 to 29 in good health. Input material: naive CD4+ T cells sorted from blood. Described subset: CD45RA+ positively selected. As DNA, the CDR3 is TGCGCCAGCAGGGATCCGGGAGACACCGGGGAGCTGTTTTTT. As protein: CASRDPGDTGELFF.